Following are 5 T cell receptor beta chains from one sample sequenced in a study of beta chain features in type 1 diabetes. Expressed TCRB transcripts were sequenced because the isolated RNA had all been reverse transcribed beforehand. The data were produced by immunoSEQ multiplex PCR, yet TCRdb's version contains in-frame clones alone and is incomplete. The table shows 860,000 or so clones, with 15% to 20% occurring only once. Sequencing used naive CD4+ T cells from blood. Source of these receptors: a woman aged 18 to 35 in good health.

This clone was detected only a few times. The V and J genes are TRBV25-1 and TRBJ2-3; TRBD1 is a possible D gene (5 bases). CDR3 length: 14 residues. The germline V and J ends were trimmed by 5 bases and 4 bases, with 13 bases remaining between them. Germline CDR1 reads MGHDK; CDR2 reads SYGVNS. The CDR3 reads CASSRSLQADTQYF. CDR3 in DNA: TGTGCCAGCAGTCGGTCTCTACAGGCAGATACGCAGTATTTT.

The chain has TRBV5-6 and TRBJ1-1; TRBD1 is a possible D gene (5 bases). Deletions cut 2 bases from V and 2 bases from J, with 10 bases between. This CDR3 is built from 14 residues. Germline V gene lookup returns CDR1 SGHDT and CDR2 YYEEEE. As DNA, the CDR3 is TGTGCCAGCAGCTTTCCAGGGATAAACACTGAAGCTTTCTTT. Translated: CASSFPGINTEAFF.

The V gene is TRBV10-1, the J gene TRBJ2-3; D is uncertain. The V end lost 0 bases, the J end lost 6 bases, and 7 bases lay between the germline ends. The CDR3 spans 13 residues. The germline gives CDR1 WNHNN, CDR2 SYGVQD (reference sequence). The CDR3 DNA reads TGCGCCAGCAGTGAGTCGTCGCGGGATACGCAGTATTTT. Encoded protein: CASSESSRDTQYF.

This clone appeared a few times. The chain joins TRBV5-1 to TRBJ2-5; D gene ambiguous. The ends were cut back, 6 bases at V and 2 bases at J, with 11 bases in the middle. Per the germline V gene, CDR1 is SGHRS and CDR2 is YFSETQ. This CDR3 region has 13 residues. The CDR3 spells CASTSWGQETQYF. The CDR3 region has the DNA TGCGCCAGCACCTCGTGGGGTCAAGAGACCCAGTACTTC.

The chain has TRBV29-1 and TRBJ1-1; D unresolved. The ends were cut back, 6 bases at V and 4 bases at J, with 21 bases in the middle. CDR3 size: 15 residues. CDR1 and CDR2 (germline): SQVTM, ANQGSEA. CDR3 in amino acids: CSVAGITAGGTEAFF. In nucleotides, the CDR3 is TGCAGCGTGGCGGGCATCACGGCTGGAGGCACTGAAGCTTTCTTT.